Below are 32 T cell receptor beta chains sequenced from a single sample in a study of regulatory T cells in long-lasting Graves disease. Construction of the TCR beta libraries employed iRepertoire HTBI primers in conjunction with Arm-PCR of CDR3 regions. MiXCR, applied by TCRdb to the multiplex PCR reads, yields one record per CDR3 protein. The sample lists 520,000 or so distinct CDR3 sequences, about 12% occurring once. Time point of the sample: newly diagnosed GD, antithyroid drugs for less than 3 months. The TCR library was made from RNA that had been extracted from PBMCs in TRIzol. The same data also contributed to another study, on T cells in Graves' hyperthyroidism and ophthalmopathy.

This material consisted of peripheral blood mononuclear cells (PBMCs), taken at new diagnosis, from a patient treated with antithyroid drugs. These receptors came from a woman aged 25-40 years with Graves disease.

The chain joins TRBV4-3 to TRBJ2-3; the D is unclear. Trimming shortened V by 0 bases and J by 1 base, and 8 bases separated the two germline ends. Germline V lookup: CDR1 LGHNA, CDR2 YSLEER. CDR3 length: 15 amino acids. Here the CDR3 DNA reads TGCGCCAGCAGCCAAGATGGGGTAGGCACAGATACGCAGTATTTT. This codes for CASSQDGVGTDTQYF.

The rearrangement uses TRBV10-3 and TRBJ2-7; 10 nucleotides agree with TRBD1. The CDR3 covers 13 residues. V shed 7 bases and J 4 bases; nucleotides not matched to a gene: 4. Germline assignment: CDR1 ENHRY and CDR2 SYGVKD. CDR3 residues: CAITRTGGYEQYF. CDR3 DNA sequence: TGTGCCATCACCCGGACAGGGGGATACGAGCAGTACTTC.

This clonotype was observed many times. The rearrangement joins TRBV19 to TRBJ1-1; D gene ambiguous. The germline CDR1 and CDR2 sequences are LNHDA and SQIVND (reference sequence). V shed 7 bases and J shed 2 bases, with 11 bases lying between them. The CDR3 has 13 residues. The CDR3 here is CASTVRTNTEAFF. The CDR3 DNA follows: TGTGCCAGTACAGTTAGGACTAACACTGAAGCTTTCTTT.

In this sample, this clonotype turned up many times. This chain joins TRBV11-2 and TRBJ2-7; 7 positions agree with TRBD1. V was pared by 3 bases and J by 4 bases, with 9 bases of the junction left unmatched. The CDR3 runs to 15 residues. Germline values: CDR1 SGHAT, CDR2 FQNNGV. The DNA for the CDR3 is TGTGCCAGCAGCTTTCTACAGGGGAAAACTTACGAGCAGTACTTC. This encodes CASSFLQGKTYEQYF. Full variable domain (rest looked up from reference TRBV11-2 and TRBJ2-7): EAGVAQSPRYKIIEKRQSVAFWCNPISGHATLYWYQQILGQGPKLLIQFQNNGVVDDSQLPKDRFSAERLKGVDSTLKIQPAKLEDSAVYLCASSFLQGKTYEQYFGPGTRLTVT.

With regard to this clonotype: A much larger clone lies one base from this, so it may be a read error. J is TRBJ2-7 and V is TRBV7-3; 7 nucleotides match TRBD1. V dropped 6 bases and J dropped 7; count of bases not matched to a gene: 12. The V gene's germline CDR1 is SGHTA and CDR2 FQGTGA. The CDR3 is 14 amino acids. The CDR3 protein is CASSPGQLRDEQYF. The CDR3, as DNA: TGTGCCAGCAGTCCGGGACAGCTGAGGGATGAGCAGTACTTC.

This rearrangement joins TRBV4-1 to TRBJ2-2; 10 nucleotides line up with TRBD2. The CDR3 covers 19 residues. The trim removed 1 base at V and 3 bases at J, leaving 11 bases unmatched. The germline CDR1 and CDR2 sequences are MGHRA and YSYEKL. Here the CDR3 reads CASSQVFGSAGGDTGELFF. CDR3 DNA sequence: TGCGCCAGCAGCCAAGTCTTCGGATCAGCGGGAGGGGACACCGGGGAGCTGTTTTTT.

This clonotype was detected a few times. The rearrangement uses TRBV18 and TRBJ1-2; unclear D gene. Germline CDR1 reads KGHSH; CDR2 reads LQKENI. With 6 bases removed from V and 2 bases from J, the gap between germline ends came to 13 bases. This CDR3 is 14 amino acids long. CDR3 sequence reads: CASSPTAPNYGYTF. The CDR3 DNA is TGTGCCAGCTCCCCCACCGCGCCAAACTATGGCTACACCTTC.

This clonotype has a count of ten or more. J is TRBJ1-1 and V is TRBV28, with D perhaps matching TRBD1 (6 bases). Deletions cut 6 bases from V and 3 bases from J, with 17 bases between. The CDR3 totals 15 residues. Germline V gene lookup returns CDR1 MDHEN and CDR2 SYDVKM. The CDR3 here is CASSPLRGRYTEAFF. In DNA, the CDR3 is TGTGCCAGCAGCCCGCTTAGGGGGAGGTACACTGAAGCTTTCTTT.

Notes on this clonotype: The CDR3 does not close with the conserved phenylalanine or tryptophan, likely indicating a read error. The chain joins TRBV11-2 to TRBJ1-5, with D unclear. The CDR3 sequence is 14 residues long. Germline V gene lookup returns CDR1 SGHAT and CDR2 FQNNGV. V dropped 5 bases and J dropped 5 bases, with 13 bases sitting between them. Here the CDR3 reads CASSPTGVDQPQHL. CDR3 DNA sequence: TGTGCCAGCAGCCCGACCGGGGTCGATCAGCCCCAGCATCTT.

The chain carries TRBV19 and TRBJ1-1; 8 bases map to TRBD1. CDR1 and CDR2 from the germline V gene are LNHDA and SQIVND (reference sequence). Trimming removed 3 bases from V and 6 bases from J; junction bases left unmatched: 3. The CDR3 runs 13 residues. This CDR3 is CASSMWTGSEAFF. The CDR3, as DNA: TGTGCCAGTAGTATGTGGACAGGGTCTGAAGCTTTCTTT. Full variable domain (rest looked up from reference TRBV19 and TRBJ1-1): DGGITQSPKYLFRKEGQNVTLSCEQNLNHDAMYWYRQDPGQGLRLIYYSQIVNDFQKGDIAEGYSVSREKKESFPLTVTSAQKNPTAFYLCASSMWTGSEAFFGQGTRLTVV.

This chain joins TRBV6-1 and TRBJ2-7, with D uncertain. In germline, CDR1 is MNHNS, CDR2 SASEGT. With 6 bases removed from V and 2 bases from J, the gap between germline ends came to 14 bases. The CDR3 spans 14 residues. The chain's CDR3 is CASRRTARTYEQYF. The CDR3 region has the DNA TGTGCCAGCAGGCGGACGGCCCGGACCTACGAGCAGTACTTC.

This clonotype was seen many times. The rearrangement uses TRBV30 and TRBJ2-7; D may be TRBD1 (6 bases). The CDR3 loop spans 12 amino acids. Between the trimmed V and J ends, which lost 5 bases and 4 bases, there was a span of 12 bases. Germline V gene data show CDR1 as GTSNPN and CDR2 as SVGIG (reference sequence). In DNA, the CDR3 is TGTGCCTGGGGGGACACTGTATACGAGCAGTACTTC. It codes for CAWGDTVYEQYF.

This clonotype showed up many times. The chain joins TRBV25-1 to TRBJ2-3; TRBD1 might be the D (6 bases). There are 15 residues in the CDR3. Germline V gene data show CDR1 as MGHDK and CDR2 as SYGVNS. The V and J ends lost 1 base and 7 bases respectively, with 15 bases between them. In nucleotides, the CDR3 is TGTGCCAGCAGTGAATCAGGGGCAGGAACTAATACGCAGTATTTT. Its translation: CASSESGAGTNTQYF.

In DNA, the CDR3 is TGCGCCAGCTCCCGACAGCCAAATCAGCCCCAGCATTTT. As protein: CASSRQPNQPQHF. The V gene is TRBV5-1, the J gene TRBJ1-5; tentatively, D is TRBD1 (5 bases). Germline loops: CDR1 SGHRS, CDR2 YFSETQ. Trimming removed 7 bases from V and 4 bases from J, with 12 bases in between. This CDR3 comprises 13 residues.

J is TRBJ1-1 and V is TRBV6-1; possible D gene TRBD1, 5 bases. Trimming stripped 2 bases from V and 8 bases from J, with 15 bases between. CDR1 is MNHNS, CDR2 SASEGT, per germline. The CDR3 covers 14 residues. CDR3: CASSERDGNLEAFF. As DNA, the CDR3 is TGTGCCAGCAGTGAAAGGGACGGCAATCTGGAAGCTTTCTTT.

This clonotype was seen at least ten times. The chain employs TRBV20-1 and TRBJ1-3; TRBD1 might be the D (5 bases). V was clipped by 6 bases and J by 4 bases, with 13 bases between them. Per the germline V gene, CDR1 is DFQATT and CDR2 is SNEGSKA (reference sequence). The CDR3 covers 13 residues. The CDR3 sequence is CSANTGWGNTIYF. The DNA of the CDR3 is TGCAGTGCAAACACAGGTTGGGGAAACACCATATATTTT.

This clonotype was seen ten or more times. The chain carries TRBV2 and TRBJ2-3, with D perhaps TRBD1 (6 bases). V shed 5 bases and J shed 1 base, with 22 bases lying between them. Germline values: CDR1 SNHLY, CDR2 FYNNEI. The CDR3 runs 18 residues. As DNA, the CDR3 is TGTGCCAGCAGTACGGACAGCGCCCTGGGGTCCCGCACAGATACGCAGTATTTT. Translation: CASSTDSALGSRTDTQYF. Combining the CDR3 with reference TRBV2 and TRBJ2-3 gives the whole variable domain EPEVTQTPSHQVTQMGQEVILRCVPISNHLYFYWYRQILGQKVEFLVSFYNNEISEKSEIFDDQFSVERPDGSNFTLKIRSTKLEDSAMYFCASSTDSALGSRTDTQYFGPGTRLTVL.

This clonotype has more than one count but fewer than ten. The chain joins TRBV20-1 to TRBJ2-3; 12 bases match TRBD2. The CDR3 consists of 14 residues. From germline, CDR1 is DFQATT and CDR2 SNEGSKA (reference sequence). The V segment lost 5 bases and the J segment 3 bases; nucleotides outside the gene matches: 3. CDR3 in DNA: TGCAGTGCTTCGACTAGCGGGAGAACAGATACGCAGTATTTT. Its protein product is CSASTSGRTDTQYF.

The chain has TRBV4-1 and TRBJ2-1; 9 positions match TRBD2. Germline CDR1 and CDR2: MGHRA and YSYEKL. The CDR3 consists of 15 residues. The V gene end was trimmed by 2 bases and the J gene end by 6 bases; junction bases not matched to a gene: 5. Here the CDR3 reads CASSQPSGIVNEQFF. CDR3 DNA sequence: TGCGCCAGCAGCCAACCTAGCGGGATTGTCAATGAGCAGTTCTTC.

This clonotype was counted many times. The CDR3 nucleotides are TGTGCCAGCAGCTCTTTACAGGGGGCGCGTTGGGGCTACACCTTC. Its translation is CASSSLQGARWGYTF. The rearrangement uses TRBV13 and TRBJ1-2, with TRBD1 matching 9 bases. Unmatched junction bases numbered 11, after V lost 4 bases and J lost 8 bases. Germline V gene data show CDR1 as PRHDT and CDR2 as FYEKMQ (reference sequence). The CDR3 has 15 amino acids.

The sample holds many counts of this clonotype. The chain carries TRBV28 and TRBJ1-1, with a possible D match to TRBD1 (5 bases). CDR1 MDHEN and CDR2 SYDVKM come from the germline V gene. CDR3 size: 13 residues. Trimming left V 1 base short and J 6 bases short, with 9 bases between. Here the CDR3 reads CASSLYGDPEAFF. CDR3 nucleotides: TGTGCCAGCAGTTTATATGGGGACCCTGAAGCTTTCTTT.

In regard to this clonotype: A much more abundant neighbour one base away suggests this may be a read error. The chain links TRBV19 to TRBJ2-1; no clear D gene. Trimming shortened V by 2 bases and J by 13 bases, and 21 bases separated the two germline ends. This CDR3 comprises 15 residues. Germline lookup yields CDR1 LNHDA and CDR2 SQIVND (reference sequence). The CDR3 region is CASSIMAGVSNIQFF. The CDR3, as DNA: TGTGCCAGTAGTATAATGGCCGGAGTGTCGAACATTCAGTTCTTC.

This clonotype was seen a few times. The chain couples TRBV7-9 to TRBJ2-1; 10 nucleotides line up with TRBD2. V gave up 4 bases and J gave up 8 bases; unmatched junction bases: 11. The germline gives CDR1 SEHNR, CDR2 FQNEAQ (reference sequence). This CDR3 comprises 16 residues. DNA of the CDR3: TGTGCCAGCAGCTCCTCTAGCGGGAGAGGTCGAGATGAGCAGTTCTTC. Its protein is CASSSSSGRGRDEQFF.

The chain has TRBV27 and TRBJ2-7, with 11 positions matching TRBD2. J gave up 3 bases and V 5 bases, and 6 bases lay outside the gene matches. Looked up from germline, CDR1 is MNHEY and CDR2 is SMNVEV (reference sequence). This CDR3 has 15 residues. CDR3 region: CASSITSGSLYEQYF. In nucleotides, the CDR3 is TGTGCCAGCAGTATTACTAGCGGGAGTCTCTACGAGCAGTACTTC.

This clonotype was detected ten times or more. The rearrangement uses TRBV20-1 and TRBJ2-2; D is uncertain. The germline V and J ends were trimmed by 4 bases and 0 bases, with 6 bases remaining between them. CDR1 is DFQATT, CDR2 SNEGSKA, per germline (reference sequence). The CDR3 has 13 residues. The CDR3 DNA reads as TGCAGTGCTACAGCGTCGAACACCGGGGAGCTGTTTTTT. Its protein is CSATASNTGELFF.

A word on this clonotype: One end of the junction is discordant with germline, which a read error may explain. The chain links TRBV6-5 to TRBJ1-1, with a possible D match to TRBD1 (5 bases). CDR1 is MNHEY, CDR2 SVGAGI, per germline. The CDR3 extends over 16 amino acids. The DNA for the CDR3 is TGTGCCAGCGGTTATTACTGGGGCCTAGGGGACACTGAAGCTTTCTTT. Translating it yields CASGYYWGLGDTEAFF.

In this sample, this clonotype turned up once. The chain is built from TRBV5-6 and TRBJ2-7; D could derive from TRBD1 or TRBD2 (6 bases each). V lost 4 bases and J 4 bases, leaving 18 bases between the germline ends. Germline lookup yields CDR1 SGHDT and CDR2 YYEEEE. There are 15 residues in the CDR3. The CDR3 is CASSQPGEAPYEQYF. The CDR3 DNA follows: TGTGCCAGCAGCCAACCAGGGGAGGCCCCGTACGAGCAGTACTTC.

The chain couples TRBV5-1 to TRBJ2-7, with 12 bases fitting TRBD2. In germline, CDR1 is SGHRS, CDR2 YFSETQ. The CDR3 has 16 residues. V dropped 0 bases and J dropped 5; count of bases not matched to a gene: 6. The CDR3 nucleotides read TGCGCCAGCAGCTTGGGACTAGCGGGAGTGCTCGACGAGCAGTACTTC. Its protein is CASSLGLAGVLDEQYF.

This clonotype was found many times. The V gene is TRBV29-1, the J gene TRBJ1-6; D gene unclear. Germline CDR1 reads SQVTM; CDR2 reads ANQGSEA. The CDR3 length is 13 residues. V was pared by 1 base and J by 10 bases, with 11 bases between. CDR3 protein: CSVEVQKGSPLHF. Here the CDR3 DNA reads TGCAGCGTTGAAGTACAGAAAGGATCACCCCTCCACTTT.

In nucleotides, the CDR3 is TGTGCCAGCTCGGGGGGCGTCGGGGGCTGGAACACTGAAGCTTTCTTT. It is translated as CASSGGVGGWNTEAFF. J is TRBJ1-1 and V is TRBV2, with a possible D match to TRBD1 (6 bases). The CDR3 has 16 amino acids. Germline assignment: CDR1 SNHLY and CDR2 FYNNEI. The germline V and J ends were trimmed by 8 bases and 1 base, with 20 bases remaining between them.

The V gene is TRBV28, the J gene TRBJ2-7; TRBD2 matches at 8 bases. From germline, CDR1 is MDHEN and CDR2 SYDVKM. Trimming took 6 bases from V and 3 from J; bases not matched to a gene: 7. The length of the CDR3 is 14 residues. The CDR3 spells CASRGVREVYEQYF. CDR3 DNA sequence: TGTGCCAGCAGGGGGGTGCGGGAGGTCTACGAGCAGTACTTC.

The V and J genes are TRBV7-9 and TRBJ2-2; unclear D gene. The V gene's germline CDR1 is SEHNR and CDR2 FQNEAQ (reference sequence). The CDR3 is 15 residues long. Trimming took off 0 bases at V and 5 bases at J, with 10 bases between the two ends. CDR3 in DNA: TGTGCCAGCAGCTTAGCTCGGGCTTTGACCGGGGAGCTGTTTTTT. This translates into CASSLARALTGELFF.